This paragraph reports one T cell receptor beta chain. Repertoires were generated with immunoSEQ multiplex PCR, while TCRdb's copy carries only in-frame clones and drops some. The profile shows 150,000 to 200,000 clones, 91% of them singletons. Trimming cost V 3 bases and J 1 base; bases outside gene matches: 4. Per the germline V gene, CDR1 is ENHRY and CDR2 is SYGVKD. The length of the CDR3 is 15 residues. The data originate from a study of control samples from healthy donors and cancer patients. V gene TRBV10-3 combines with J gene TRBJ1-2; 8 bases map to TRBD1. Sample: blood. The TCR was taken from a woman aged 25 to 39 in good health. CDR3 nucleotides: TGTGCCATCAGTGATCCACAGGGGGTTAACTATGGCTACACCTTC. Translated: CAISDPQGVNYGYTF.